One and the same sample provided the 9 T cell receptor beta chains below, sequenced in a study of T cells in Graves' hyperthyroidism and ophthalmopathy. Template material for amplifying TCR beta CDR3 regions consisted of RNA transcripts. With the HTBI primer set, the TCR CDR3 went through a first round of RT-PCR. Each CDR3 protein gets one entry after TCRdb re-called the multiplex PCR reads with MiXCR. This table holds over 250,000 distinct CDR3 sequences, roughly 13% found once. Sequencing input: blood. These receptor sequences come from a middle-aged woman with Graves' ophthalmopathy.

The CDR3 region has the DNA TGCGCCAGCGCGACTAGCGGGAGCTCCTACAATGAGCAGTTCTTC. Protein sequence: CASATSGSSYNEQFF. The chain is built from TRBV10-1 and TRBJ2-1, with 12 bases aligning to TRBD2. Trimming at V came to 8 bases and at J to 0 bases, leaving 2 bases not matched to a gene. The CDR3 extends over 15 amino acids. The germline CDR1 and CDR2 sequences are WNHNN and SYGVQD (reference sequence).

Points on this clonotype: A much larger clonotype is one base distant, so this may be a read error. J is TRBJ1-5 and V is TRBV6-5, with a weak D call TRBD1 (5 bases). The CDR3 is 17 amino acids. CDR1 and CDR2 from the germline V gene are MNHEY and SVGAGI. CDR3 sequence: CASSYSMRARGNRPQHF. The DNA for the CDR3 is TGTGCCAGCAGTTACTCAATGAGGGCGAGGGGCAATCGGCCCCAGCATTTT.

The genes are TRBV24-1 and TRBJ2-3; 7 nucleotides agree with TRBD2. V lost 4 bases and J lost 3; bases outside the gene matches: 6. The CDR3 spans 15 residues. In germline, CDR1 is KGHDR, CDR2 SFDVKD. The CDR3 coding sequence is TGTGCCACCAGTGAGGGGGGGGAAGGAACAGATACGCAGTATTTT. Translating it yields CATSEGGEGTDTQYF.

Many counts were recorded for this clonotype. The chain joins TRBV4-1 to TRBJ2-2; D may be TRBD1 or TRBD2 (5 bases each). The CDR3 runs 15 residues. Germline V gives CDR1 MGHRA, CDR2 YSYEKL. The V end lost 3 bases, the J end lost 2 bases, and 10 bases lay between the germline ends. The CDR3 protein is CASSHRDGNTGELFF. The CDR3 bases are TGCGCCAGCAGCCACCGGGACGGTAACACCGGGGAGCTGTTTTTT.

This clonotype was observed a handful of times. The chain carries TRBV9 and TRBJ1-6, with a weak D call TRBD1 (5 bases). The CDR3 runs to 11 residues. CDR1 and CDR2 (germline): SGDLS, YYNGEE. V was cut by 0 bases and J by 15 bases, with 7 bases left in between. This CDR3 reads CASSVGGGLHF. The CDR3 DNA reads TGTGCCAGCAGCGTAGGTGGGGGCCTCCACTTT.

This clonotype was seen many times. V and J are TRBV6-4 and TRBJ1-1; TRBD1 matches 9 bases. CDR1 and CDR2 from the germline V gene are MRHNA and SNTAGT. The CDR3 consists of 14 residues. V lost 6 bases to trimming and J lost 4 bases; unmatched junction nucleotides: 6. The CDR3 coding sequence is TGTGCCAGCAGGGAACAGGGGGCCGCCACTGAAGCTTTCTTT. Its protein is CASREQGAATEAFF.

This clonotype has a count of ten or more. The CDR3 DNA reads TGTGCCAGCAGTTACTTTGCTGGAGGGGCGGAGACCCAGTACTTC. As protein: CASSYFAGGAETQYF. The chain combines TRBV6-2 or TRBV6-3 with TRBJ2-5; perhaps TRBD2 as D (6 bases). V was clipped by 1 base and J by 5 bases, with 14 bases between them. The CDR3 runs to 15 residues. Germline V lookup: CDR1 MNHEY, CDR2 SVGEGT.

This clonotype has at least ten counts. The chain links TRBV2 to TRBJ1-2; D not resolved. From germline, CDR1 is SNHLY and CDR2 FYNNEI. The CDR3 has 13 residues. V was clipped by 5 bases and J by 2 bases, with 9 bases between them. The CDR3 nucleotides are TGTGCCAGCAGTAGGTCAGAGAACTATGGCTACACCTTC. Its protein is CASSRSENYGYTF.

The J gene is TRBJ1-5, the V gene TRBV19; D unresolved. The germline V gene encodes CDR1 LNHDA and CDR2 SQIVND (reference sequence). The CDR3 has 13 amino acids. Trimming shortened V by 3 bases and J by 5 bases, and 8 bases separated the two germline ends. CDR3 sequence: CASSIGEDQPQHF. The CDR3 DNA is TGTGCCAGTAGTATTGGGGAAGATCAGCCCCAGCATTTT.